This is a list of T cell receptor beta chains from one sample in a study of shared clonotypes between healthy human individuals. Here immunoSEQ multiplex PCR was the method, and the copy in TCRdb shows in-frame clones only, minus some. The sample gives some 2,100,000 clones, 85% to 95% of which show up once; roughly 1.7% is in the top ten. Sample: naive CD8+ T cells from PBMCs. These receptors all come from a young man in good health. Some clones in this sample may be carry-over from other donors' samples. Both conserved end residues are part of each CDR3. Fields, in order: D gene, V gene, clone size, J gene, CDR3 DNA, CDR3 protein. The D gene is left open where the match is weak. Not every row has a clone size; where given, it reads once, few, many or a size class.

>.|TRBV9|.|TRBJ1-1
TGTGCCAGCAGCGTACAGGGGAAAACTGAAGCTTTCTTT
CASSVQGKTEAFF
>TRBD1|TRBV7-2|.|TRBJ1-4
TGTGCCAGCAGCTTAGACAGATCACGACAGGGGGCCGGAGAAAAACTGTTTTTT
CASSLDRSRQGAGEKLFF
>TRBD2|TRBV15|.|TRBJ2-1
TGTGCCACCAGCAGAGAGAGCGGGACCTACAATGAGCAGTTCTTC
CATSRESGTYNEQFF
>.|TRBV7-9|.|TRBJ2-2
TGTGCCAGCACCAAGGTTGGAGGGAAAACCGGGGAGCTGTTTTTT
CASTKVGGKTGELFF
>.|TRBV14|.|TRBJ1-2
TGTGCCAGCAGCCCACGGAGGACAGATGCTAACTATGGCTACACCTTC
CASSPRRTDANYGYTF
>.|TRBV5-1|.|TRBJ2-7
TGCGCCAGCAACGTTGGGGGCAGCGCCTACGAGCAGTACTTC
CASNVGGSAYEQYF
>.|TRBV13|.|TRBJ2-5
TGTGCCAGCAGCTTCCGAGAGGAGGAGACCCAGTACTTC
CASSFREEETQYF
>.|TRBV6-4|.|TRBJ2-1
TGTGCCAGCAGTGACTCAGGGTTTGAGCAGTTCTTC
CASSDSGFEQFF
>.|TRBV2|.|TRBJ1-1
TGTGCCAGCAGCGCTAGACAGGACACTGAAGCTTTCTTT
CASSARQDTEAFF
>TRBD1|TRBV25-1|.|TRBJ1-4
TGTGCCAGCAGTGCGCTACAGGGGGGGGATGAAAAACTGTTTTTT
CASSALQGGDEKLFF
>.|TRBV6-5|few|TRBJ1-1
TGTGCCAGCAGTTACGGGGGGAACACTGAAGCTTTCTTT
CASSYGGNTEAFF
>TRBD1|TRBV7-9|.|TRBJ2-7
TGTGCCAGCAGCCAGACGGGACAGGGGCGCTACGAGCAGTACTTC
CASSQTGQGRYEQYF
>.|TRBV11-2|.|TRBJ2-5
TGTGCCAGCAGCTTACGGGGAGGCTGGGACTTC
CASSLRGGWDF
>TRBD2|TRBV9|.|TRBJ2-2
TGTGCCAGCAGCGAGAGCGGGAGGGCCGACACCGGGGAGCTGTTTTTT
CASSESGRADTGELFF
>.|TRBV27|.|TRBJ2-1
TGTGCCAGCAGTTATGACCCGAGCTCCTACAATGAGCAGTTCTTC
CASSYDPSSYNEQFF
>TRBD1|TRBV27|few|TRBJ2-2
TGTGCCAGCAGTATGTCGCCGGGACAGGGTATTGGCACCGGGGAGCTGTTTTTT
CASSMSPGQGIGTGELFF
>TRBD1|TRBV4-1|.|TRBJ1-2
TGCGCCAGCAGCCCTCGGGACAGGGCCATGGGTGGCTACACCTTC
CASSPRDRAMGGYTF
>TRBD1|TRBV7-6|.|TRBJ2-5
TGTGCCAGCAGCTACAGGGGGCGCAAAGAGACCCAGTACTTC
CASSYRGRKETQYF
>TRBD1|TRBV10-2|.|TRBJ2-7
TGCGCCATTCAGGACAGGGGGCGGCACGAGCAGTACTTC
CAIQDRGRHEQYF
>.|TRBV2|.|TRBJ1-4
TGTGCCAGCAGTGGTCCTTTAAGCTCCCCTAATGAAAAACTGTTTTTT
CASSGPLSSPNEKLFF
>.|TRBV19|once|TRBJ2-3
TGTGCCAGTAGTATAGGTCAAACAGGGGGGGCAGATACGCAGTATTTT
CASSIGQTGGADTQYF
>.|TRBV27|.|TRBJ2-2
TGTGCCAGCAGTTTATTGGGGGGGCTGGCGGCCGGGGAGCTGTTTTTT
CASSLLGGLAAGELFF
>.|TRBV19|.|TRBJ1-2
TGTGCCAGTAGTATATCAGTCGATGGCTACACCTTC
CASSISVDGYTF
>TRBD1|TRBV5-6|once|TRBJ1-1
TGTGCCAGCAGCTACCTTGCGGACAGGGCGGTCGCTGCTTTCTTT
CASSYLADRAVAAFF
>TRBD2|TRBV27|once|TRBJ2-3
TGTGCCAGCAGGTTTCTAGCGGGAGGAGATCTGAGCACAGATACGCAGTATTTT
CASRFLAGGDLSTDTQYF
>TRBD2|TRBV5-6|.|TRBJ2-1
TGTGCCAGCAGCTTGGGACTAGCGGGCAGTTGGGTGCAGTTCTTC
CASSLGLAGSWVQFF
>.|TRBV11-2|.|TRBJ2-5
TGTGCCAGCAGCTTAGGGGTGGGGGAGACCCAGTACTTC
CASSLGVGETQYF
>.|TRBV2|.|TRBJ2-7
TGTGCCAGCAGTGAAGCCCCGCACACTTCGCACGAGCAGTACTTC
CASSEAPHTSHEQYF
>.|TRBV28|.|TRBJ2-7
TGTGCCAGCGAGCGGGTGAAAACCTACGAGCAGTACTTC
CASERVKTYEQYF